This T cell receptor beta chain was sequenced during a study of shared clonotypes between healthy human individuals. The study's findings and limits: Few donors limited the genetic and exposure-history diversity represented. Clonotype sharing among donors was thought likely to change with sequencing depth.

Comments on this clone: Its antigen is not identified.

Each subset's genomic DNA was shared equally among a number of immunoSEQ plates. The authors sequenced unsorted PBMC DNA on ten immunoSEQ deep assay plates. Profiling relied on immunoSEQ multiplex PCR, and the TCRdb table lists in-frame clones only, not all of them. The table has 490,000 or so clones, 79% seen once. Trimming removed 0 bases at V and 5 bases at J, with 11 bases between. This CDR3 comprises 15 residues. From germline, CDR1 is SGHRS and CDR2 YFSETQ. V and J are TRBV5-1 and TRBJ2-2; D uncertain. The receptor's source is a woman aged 40-49 years in good health. Some clones in this sample may be carry-over from other donors' samples. Sequencing used PBMCs. The CDR3 sequence is CASSLEVAGTGELFF. CDR3 sequence (DNA): TGCGCCAGCAGCTTGGAAGTGGCAGGTACCGGGGAGCTGTTTTTT. Variable domain in full (rest from reference TRBV5-1 and TRBJ2-2): KAGVTQTPRYLIKTRGQQVTLSCSPISGHRSVSWYQQTPGQGLQFLFEYFSETQRNKGNFPGRFSGRQFSNSRSEMNVSTLELGDSALYLCASSLEVAGTGELFFGEGSRLTVL.